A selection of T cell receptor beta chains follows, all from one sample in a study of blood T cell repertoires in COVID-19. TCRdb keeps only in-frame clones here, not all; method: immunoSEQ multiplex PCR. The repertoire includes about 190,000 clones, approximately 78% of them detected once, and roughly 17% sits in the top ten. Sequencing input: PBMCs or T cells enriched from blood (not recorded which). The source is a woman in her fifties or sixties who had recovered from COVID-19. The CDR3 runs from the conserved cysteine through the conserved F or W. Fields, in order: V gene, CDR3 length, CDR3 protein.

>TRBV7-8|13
CASKNGGYGDYTF
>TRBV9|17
CASSVGGGVLKGNEQFF
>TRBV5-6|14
CASTLRRGPYEQYF
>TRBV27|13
CASSFQTGGGYTF
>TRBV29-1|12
CSGTGGNTEAFF
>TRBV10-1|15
CASRLGQGRWDTQYF
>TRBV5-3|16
CARSAELAGGDNEQFF
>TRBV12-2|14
CASRFDGRSYEQYF
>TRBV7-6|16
CASSPRRGPSRYEQYF
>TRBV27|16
CASTRRFGGNTGELFF
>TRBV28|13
CASSLGTAYGYTF
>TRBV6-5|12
CASSSPGTEAFF
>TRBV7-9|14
CASSLGQGGREQYF
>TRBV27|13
CASSFSQDYEQYF
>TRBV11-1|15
CASSPSGGNTGELFF
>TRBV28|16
CASSLGPGTGNTEAFF
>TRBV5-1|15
CASSLKRLSYNEQFF
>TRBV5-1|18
CASSGQTSGTTSYNEQFF
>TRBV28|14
CASSLPGGNTEAFF
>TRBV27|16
CASSLWASGASYEQYF
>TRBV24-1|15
CATSDPNGVKNIQYF
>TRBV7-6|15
CASSHTRTFTDTQYF
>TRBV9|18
CASSDPGTSGSSYNEQFF
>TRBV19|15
CASSIPSGKKYEQYF
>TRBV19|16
CASSIKTLAHPYEQYF
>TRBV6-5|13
CASSPQKKAEAFF
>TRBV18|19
CASSPFDRGIGGANTEAFF
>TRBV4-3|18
CASSQFAGTSGSVNEQFF
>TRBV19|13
CASMAPGGTEAFF
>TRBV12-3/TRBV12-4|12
CASSPSGSMQYF
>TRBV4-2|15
CASSQDSLALDTQYF
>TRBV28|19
CASSFEVVGPPGGADTQYF
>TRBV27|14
CASSLSYLPGELFF
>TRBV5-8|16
CASSGGIGGSGILEFF
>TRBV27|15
CASSSAGGQRSEQYF
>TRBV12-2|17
CASRSTTGTSGSEEQFF
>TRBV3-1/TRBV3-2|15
CASSNIAGRNEKLFF
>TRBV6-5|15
CASRPGRQGPSEQYF
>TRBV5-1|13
CASSPDRNNGYTF
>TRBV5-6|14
CASSSTRSGNTIYF
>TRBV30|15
CAWSVGGQMNTEAFF
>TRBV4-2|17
CASSQTQGIGAGNTIYF
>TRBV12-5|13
CASPQVPNSPLHF
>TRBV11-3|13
CASSPGLAGEQYF
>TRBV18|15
CASSPRDSDNSPLHF
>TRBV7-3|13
CASSRDRNTEAFF
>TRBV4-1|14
CASSQEGRASEAFF
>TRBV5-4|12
CASSRGTRELFF
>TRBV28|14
CASSSPTGLGEQYF
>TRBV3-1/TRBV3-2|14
CASSGRDRVTEAFF
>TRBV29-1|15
CSVVGWDRPQDGYTF
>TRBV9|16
CASSVEASLKSGEQYF
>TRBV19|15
CASQDRGSGANVLTF
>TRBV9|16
CASSPRDRDSYNEQFF
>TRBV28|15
CASRGQGLRTGELFF
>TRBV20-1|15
CSASPAGVSYNEQFF
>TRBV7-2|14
CASSLDSVNYGYTF
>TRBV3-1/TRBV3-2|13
CASSPGLQETQYF
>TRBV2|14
CASSGSSGSYEQYF
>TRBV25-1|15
CASSEYDGRGVSAFF